This TCR beta chain was profiled in a study of blood T cell repertoires in COVID-19. Study-level background: From the United States, Italy and Spain came samples of acute and convalescent COVID-19.

Measured with immunoSEQ multiplex PCR; TCRdb has only the in-frame clones, and not every one. The sample includes 190,000 or so clones, approximately 82% seen only once; the top ten take about 6.9%. This CDR3 is 15 amino acids long. Germline V gene sequence: CDR1 LNHDA, CDR2 SQIVND (reference sequence). Trimming removed 3 bases at V and 5 bases at J, with 13 bases between. The V and J genes are TRBV19 and TRBJ1-4, with D perhaps matching TRBD1 (6 bases). The sample taken for sequencing was peripheral blood. The sequence was obtained from a human donor with acute or convalescent COVID-19. The donor label of this sample is uncertain. The CDR3 DNA reads TGTGCCAGTAGTATTTTGGGGGCACAGAATGAAAAACTGTTTTTT. Translating it yields CASSILGAQNEKLFF.